These T cell receptor beta chains were read from a single sample in a study of T cell responses to AZD1222 COVID-19 vaccine. Method: immunoSEQ multiplex PCR; TCRdb's copy keeps in-frame clones and lacks some. The repertoire holds more than 150,000 clones, with approximately 90% as singletons. The specimen comprised peripheral blood, sampled on day 0 of AZD1222 vaccination. The origin of the receptors is an adult in good health. CDR3s include the opening cysteine and the closing phenylalanine or tryptophan. A D gene is named only where the DNA matches it firmly. A row's size may be missing; if present it is once, few, many or a size class.

j_gene | v_gene | abundance | d_gene | CDR3nt | CDR3aa
TRBJ2-1 | TRBV18 | - | - | TGTGCCAGCTCACTGGAGGGGAGCTCCTACAATGAGCAGTTCTTC | CASSLEGSSYNEQFF
TRBJ1-2 | TRBV12-3/TRBV12-4 | - | - | TGTGCCAGCAGTTTTCGGGGAAACTATGGCTACACCTTC | CASSFRGNYGYTF
TRBJ1-1 | TRBV6-5 | - | - | TGTGCCAGCAGTCCAAAGAGGAAGAACACTGAAGCTTTCTTT | CASSPKRKNTEAFF
TRBJ2-1 | TRBV9 | - | TRBD2 | TGTGCCAGCAGCACCCCCGGGACTACCCTGTTGGTCGACTACAATGAGCAGTTCTTC | CASSTPGTTLLVDYNEQFF
TRBJ2-5 | TRBV2 | - | - | TGTGCCAGCAAAAGGACCGGCGGCTTCCAAGAGACCCAGTACTTC | CASKRTGGFQETQYF
TRBJ1-1 | TRBV5-1 | - | TRBD1 | TGCGCCAGCAGCTTAACCCCAGGGGGAAGGGGAGCTTTCTTT | CASSLTPGGRGAFF
TRBJ2-7 | TRBV19 | - | TRBD1 | TGTGCCACTTCACCAGGGGGCGGTTCCGGGTACGAGCAGTACTTC | CATSPGGGSGYEQYF
TRBJ2-5 | TRBV7-3 | - | - | TGTGCCAGCAGCTTATTCGCGGGCCTGGAGGAGACCCAGTACTTC | CASSLFAGLEETQYF
TRBJ1-5 | TRBV18 | - | - | TGTGCCAGCTCAACGGGGCATAGCAATCAGCCCCAGCATTTT | CASSTGHSNQPQHF
TRBJ2-7 | TRBV3-1/TRBV3-2 | - | - | TGTGCCAGCAGCCGGGATGGCGGGCATTCCTACGAGCAGTACTTC | CASSRDGGHSYEQYF
TRBJ2-1 | TRBV5-5 | - | - | TGTGCCAGCAGCCAACTCAGGCTCGGGCAGGATGAGCAGTTCTTC | CASSQLRLGQDEQFF
TRBJ2-1 | TRBV6-5 | - | - | TGTGCCAGCAGTTACTTAAATGAGCAGTTCTTC | CASSYLNEQFF
TRBJ1-6 | TRBV28 | - | - | TGTGCCAGCAGTCCTATTAATTCACCCCTCCACTTT | CASSPINSPLHF
TRBJ2-5 | TRBV27 | once | TRBD1 | TGTGCCAGCAGTTTAGGACAGGGCGCTAGGGAGACCCAGTACTTC | CASSLGQGARETQYF
TRBJ2-7 | TRBV14 | - | - | TGTGCCAGCAGCCACACGGGACGGAGCTACGAGCAGTACTTC | CASSHTGRSYEQYF
TRBJ1-1 | TRBV19 | - | TRBD1 | TGTGCCAGTAGCAAACTCCGGGACAGGGGTAATACTGAAGCTTTCTTT | CASSKLRDRGNTEAFF
TRBJ2-3 | TRBV10-3 | - | TRBD2 | TGTGCCATCAGTGAAACCGGGACTAGCAGTTGGGTAGATACGCAGTATTTT | CAISETGTSSWVDTQYF
TRBJ2-7 | TRBV12-3/TRBV12-4 | - | TRBD1 | TGTGCCAGCAGTGCCCAGGGGGTCTACGAGCAGTACTTC | CASSAQGVYEQYF
TRBJ1-5 | TRBV6-5 | once | - | TGTGCCACAACCCGGGGGGCGGATACCAATCAGCCCCAGCATTTT | CATTRGADTNQPQHF
TRBJ1-5 | TRBV19 | - | - | TGTGCCAGTAGTATCGGTATTGACAGACATCAGCCCCAGCATTTT | CASSIGIDRHQPQHF
TRBJ2-3 | TRBV4-2 | - | TRBD2 | TGTGCCAGCAGCCGTACTAGCGGGAGGGCTGGGGATACGCAGTATTTT | CASSRTSGRAGDTQYF
TRBJ2-7 | TRBV6-5 | - | - | TGTGCCAGCAGTTATGGGCAGGGGAGCTCCTACGAGCAGTACTTC | CASSYGQGSSYEQYF
TRBJ1-1 | TRBV28 | - | - | TGTGCCAGCAGTTTAACGCGGGACACTGAAGCTTTCTTT | CASSLTRDTEAFF
TRBJ2-1 | TRBV4-3 | - | - | TGCGCCAGCAGCCAAGACTGGCCTATCGGTGAGCAGTTCTTC | CASSQDWPIGEQFF
TRBJ2-1 | TRBV28 | - | TRBD2 | TGTGCCACTCTGAACCCATCCGCGGGAGGTAGTTACAATGAGCAGTTCTTC | CATLNPSAGGSYNEQFF
TRBJ2-7 | TRBV7-2 | - | TRBD1 | TGTGCCAGCAGCTTATTAGGGGGCCCCTACGAGCAGTACTTC | CASSLLGGPYEQYF
TRBJ2-6 | TRBV19 | - | - | TGTGCCAGTAGTATTAGGGTCGGTCAGCTCCTCTCTGGGGCCAACGTCCTGACTTTC | CASSIRVGQLLSGANVLTF
TRBJ1-6 | TRBV19 | - | TRBD1 | TGTGCCAGTAGTATAGATACAGGGGAGAGTTCACCCCTCCACTTT | CASSIDTGESSPLHF
TRBJ2-7 | TRBV20-1 | - | - | TGCAGTGCTAGATCGCCCGGGGAGCAGTACTTC | CSARSPGEQYF
TRBJ2-3 | TRBV28 | - | TRBD1 | TGTGCCAGCAGTGGGGACAGGAAGGGTTCAGATACGCAGTATTTT | CASSGDRKGSDTQYF
TRBJ1-5 | TRBV4-1 | - | - | TGCGCCAGCAGCCAAGCCGAGTCCGGGCCCCAGCATTTT | CASSQAESGPQHF
TRBJ2-7 | TRBV2 | few | - | TGTGCCAGCAGACCAGAGCGCGAAGGGAGCTCCTACGAGCAGTACTTC | CASRPEREGSSYEQYF
TRBJ1-5 | TRBV15 | - | TRBD1 | TGTGCCACCAGCAGAGGCGGACAGGGAGATCAGCCCCAGCATTTT | CATSRGGQGDQPQHF
TRBJ2-7 | TRBV27 | - | - | TGTGCCAGCAGTTTAAGGGGGGCGCTTTACGAGCAGTACTTC | CASSLRGALYEQYF
TRBJ2-2 | TRBV30 | - | TRBD1 | TGTGCCTGGAGTCTACAGGGGCCCGGGGAGCTGTTTTTT | CAWSLQGPGELFF
TRBJ1-1 | TRBV4-1 | - | - | TGCGCCAGCAGCCAAGATGGGGCAGGACGGACTGAAGCTTTCTTT | CASSQDGAGRTEAFF
TRBJ1-1 | TRBV5-1 | - | - | TGCGCCAGCAGTTCGTCAGCGGGTGCCACTGAAGCTTTCTTT | CASSSSAGATEAFF
TRBJ1-3 | TRBV12-3/TRBV12-4 | - | - | TGTGCCAGCAGTCCTGACAGAAACACCATATATTTT | CASSPDRNTIYF
TRBJ2-7 | TRBV5-1 | - | - | TGCGCCAGCAGCTTAGGAGGGCAAAGCTCCTACGAGCAGTACTTC | CASSLGGQSSYEQYF
TRBJ2-1 | TRBV10-3 | - | TRBD1 | TGTGCCATCGGGGGGGACAGGGGCGTAGGGAATGAGCAGTTCTTC | CAIGGDRGVGNEQFF
TRBJ1-6 | TRBV28 | - | - | TGTGCCAGCAGTCCCGGGGGCAGGTCCTATAATTCACCCCTCCACTTT | CASSPGGRSYNSPLHF
TRBJ1-5 | TRBV7-2 | once | - | TGTGCCAGCAGCTTAGGCAGGGAGGGGGGTCAGCCCCAGCATTTT | CASSLGREGGQPQHF
TRBJ1-6 | TRBV30 | - | - | TGTGCCTGGAGACGGCAGGGCCGAATCTATAATTCACCCCTCCACTTT | CAWRRQGRIYNSPLHF
TRBJ1-3 | TRBV20-1 | - | - | TGCAGTGCTAGTGGGGTCAGGGGCTCTGGAAACACCATATATTTT | CSASGVRGSGNTIYF
TRBJ2-7 | TRBV9 | - | TRBD1 | TGTGCCAGCAGGGGGACAGGGGGCTACGAGCAGTACTTC | CASRGTGGYEQYF
TRBJ1-6 | TRBV7-9 | few | - | TGTGCCAGCAGCCCCGGGACTGGAAGATCACCCCTCCACTTT | CASSPGTGRSPLHF
TRBJ1-2 | TRBV10-3 | - | - | TGTGCCATCGGAGGAGTCTATGGCTACACCTTC | CAIGGVYGYTF
TRBJ1-1 | TRBV5-4 | - | - | TGTGCCAGCAGCGAACTCAGGGGAGGGCCTGAAGCTTTCTTT | CASSELRGGPEAFF
TRBJ1-4 | TRBV4-1 | - | - | TGCGCCAGCAGCCAAGGGCTACTCGAAAAACTGTTTTTT | CASSQGLLEKLFF
TRBJ2-5 | TRBV20-1 | - | - | TGCAGTGCCAGTCTGACGGGCCAAGAGACCCAGTACTTC | CSASLTGQETQYF
TRBJ2-4 | TRBV2 | - | - | TGTGCCAGCAATGCGGGACGCGGAAAAAACATTCAGTACTTC | CASNAGRGKNIQYF